This TCR beta chain was profiled in a study of regulatory T cells in long-lasting Graves disease. Arm-PCR of CDR3 regions and iRepertoire HTBI primers were the basis on which TCR beta libraries were built. TCRdb processed the multiplex PCR reads anew with MiXCR; each CDR3 protein has one entry. Of just over 600,000 distinct CDR3 sequences in the sample, around 15% were seen once. Time point noted: newly diagnosed GD, antithyroid drugs for less than 3 months. PBMCs were the source of the RNA used for TCR sequencing. CDR3 length: 13 residues. The germline CDR1 and CDR2 sequences are SEHNR and FQNEAQ (reference sequence). Between the trimmed V and J ends, which lost 3 bases and 4 bases, there was a span of 9 bases. These data also featured in a second study, about T cells in Graves' hyperthyroidism and ophthalmopathy.

This rearrangement joins TRBV7-9 to TRBJ1-2; D is possibly TRBD1 (5 bases). The material was peripheral blood mononuclear cells (PBMCs), obtained at new diagnosis, from a patient treated with antithyroid drugs. The receptor's source is a woman in her thirties with Graves disease. The CDR3 DNA sequence: TGTGCCAGCAGCTTCCGGGGGGGCTATGGCTACACCTTC. It is translated as CASSFRGGYGYTF.